This is a list of T cell receptor beta chains from one sample in a study of cytomegalovirus exposure and HLA in healthy donors. Produced via immunoSEQ multiplex PCR; TCRdb's table is partial and in-frame only. The sample shows approximately 180,000 clones, around 84% of them seen only once. The sequenced material came from PBMCs. These receptors came from a woman in her late teens or twenties in good health and CMV-seronegative. CDR3s include the opening cysteine and the closing phenylalanine or tryptophan. A D gene is named only where the DNA matches it firmly. Not every row has a clone size; where given, it reads once, few, many or a size class.

>TRBD2|TRBJ2-3|NA|TRBV6-5
CASSSEGGLVTDTQYF
TGTGCCAGCAGTTCCGAGGGGGGACTAGTCACAGATACGCAGTATTTT
>TRBD1|TRBJ2-3|NA|TRBV5-1
CASSLTRTGATDTQYF
TGCGCCAGCAGCTTGACCAGGACAGGGGCCACAGATACGCAGTATTTT
>NA|TRBJ2-5|NA|TRBV7-2
CASSLWEGDQETQYF
TGTGCCAGCAGCCTGTGGGAGGGGGACCAAGAGACCCAGTACTTC
>NA|TRBJ1-5|NA|TRBV19
CARTDSSQPQHF
TGTGCCAGGACAGACAGCTCCCAGCCCCAGCATTTT
>NA|TRBJ2-3|few|TRBV4-1
CASSQESTSTDTQYF
TGCGCCAGCAGCCAAGAGAGTACTAGCACAGATACGCAGTATTTT
>TRBD1|TRBJ1-3|NA|TRBV6-4
CASSDSLWDRRTGNTIYF
TGTGCCAGCAGTGACTCCCTTTGGGACAGGAGAACAGGAAACACCATATATTTT
>TRBD1|TRBJ1-6|NA|TRBV4-2
CASSPRGTGSNSPLHF
TGTGCCAGCAGCCCCCGAGGGACAGGGAGTAATTCACCCCTCCACTTT
>TRBD1|TRBJ1-5|NA|TRBV28
CASSLGPRQGNQPQHF
TGTGCCAGCAGCCTAGGGCCCAGACAGGGGAATCAGCCCCAGCATTTT
>TRBD2|TRBJ2-1|NA|TRBV11-3
CASSLHLSGRADEQFF
TGTGCCAGCAGCTTACACCTTAGCGGGAGGGCGGATGAGCAGTTCTTC
>NA|TRBJ1-5|NA|TRBV11-2
CASSPPPGSEQPQHF
TGTGCCAGCAGCCCCCCTCCAGGGTCAGAACAGCCCCAGCATTTT
>TRBD1|TRBJ1-3|NA|TRBV2
CASDAGTGGRVTRNTIYF
TGTGCCAGCGATGCCGGGACAGGGGGCAGAGTTACGCGAAACACCATATATTTT
>NA|TRBJ1-1|few|TRBV6-5
CASSRGNTEAFF
TGTGCCAGCAGCCGCGGGAACACTGAAGCTTTCTTT
>NA|TRBJ1-2|NA|TRBV5-6
CASSLAFDGGGYGYTF
TGTGCCAGCAGCTTGGCCTTCGACGGAGGTGGCTATGGCTACACCTTC
>TRBD1|TRBJ2-7|NA|TRBV5-6
CASSLGSGTGSYEQYF
TGTGCCAGCAGCTTGGGGTCCGGGACAGGGTCCTACGAGCAGTACTTC
>NA|TRBJ2-2|NA|TRBV16
CASSQLEPLSTGELFF
TGTGCCAGCAGCCAATTAGAGCCTTTAAGCACCGGGGAGCTGTTTTTT
>NA|TRBJ1-1|few|TRBV2
CASSDEFGGNTEAFF
TGTGCCAGCAGTGATGAGTTTGGCGGGAACACTGAAGCTTTCTTT
>NA|TRBJ2-3|NA|TRBV27
CASSSTLPGFCVGLCTDTQYF
TGTGCCAGCAGTTCCACCCTTCCAGGATTTTGCGTAGGCCTTTGCACAGATACGCAGTATTTT
>NA|TRBJ1-2|NA|TRBV9
CASSPRDNDYGYTF
TGTGCCAGCAGCCCGAGGGACAATGACTATGGCTACACCTTC
>NA|TRBJ2-1|NA|TRBV6-9
CASSYSRSRYEQFF
TGTGCCAGCAGTTATTCCCGGAGTCGGTATGAGCAGTTCTTC
>NA|TRBJ2-7|NA|TRBV29-1
CSVRRGSYEQYF
TGCAGCGTTCGGAGAGGCTCCTACGAGCAGTACTTC
>NA|TRBJ1-5|NA|TRBV28
CASSSQARDGHQPQHF
TGTGCCAGCAGTTCCCAGGCCAGGGATGGTCATCAGCCCCAGCATTTT
>NA|TRBJ1-3|NA|TRBV18
CASSPSTGLSGNTIYF
TGTGCCAGCTCACCCAGTACAGGCCTTTCTGGAAACACCATATATTTT
>NA|TRBJ2-3|NA|TRBV14
CASSRKQGLDTQYF
TGTGCCAGCAGCCGAAAACAGGGTCTAGATACGCAGTATTTT
>TRBD2|TRBJ2-5|NA|TRBV4-1
CASSPYGASGELKGTQYF
TGCGCCAGCAGTCCATACGGCGCTAGCGGAGAACTAAAGGGGACCCAGTACTTC
>TRBD1|TRBJ2-2|NA|TRBV2
CASSGPDRGPNGELFF
TGTGCCAGCAGTGGACCGGACAGGGGGCCGAACGGGGAGCTGTTTTTT
>NA|TRBJ2-7|once|TRBV27
CASTPHRGQGRSYEQYF
TGTGCCAGCACCCCCCACCGCGGCCAAGGGAGGTCCTACGAGCAGTACTTC
>TRBD1|TRBJ1-1|NA|TRBV27
CASSGGDLDRGPVTEAFF
TGTGCCAGCAGTGGTGGAGATCTGGACAGGGGGCCTGTCACTGAAGCTTTCTTT
>TRBD2|TRBJ2-3|once|TRBV4-3
CASSQEGTSLLSTDTQYF
TGCGCCAGCAGCCAAGAAGGGACTAGCCTCCTAAGCACAGATACGCAGTATTTT
>NA|TRBJ2-3|NA|TRBV5-4
CASSLDSFTDTQYF
TGTGCCAGCAGCTTAGACAGTTTCACAGATACGCAGTATTTT
>TRBD2|TRBJ2-5|NA|TRBV13
CASSSSGRETQYF
TGCGCCAGCAGCTCTAGCGGGAGGGAGACCCAGTACTTC
>TRBD1|TRBJ1-4|once|TRBV7-9
CASSEGQGNEKLFF
TGTGCCAGCAGCGAGGGACAGGGGAATGAAAAACTGTTTTTT
>NA|TRBJ1-3|NA|TRBV28
CASGGIQGDTIYF
TGTGCCAGCGGGGGGATTCAAGGAGACACCATATATTTT
>TRBD1|TRBJ1-2|NA|TRBV4-3
CASSQAGQGDNYGYTF
TGCGCCAGCAGTCAAGCCGGACAGGGTGATAACTATGGCTACACCTTC
>NA|TRBJ1-4|NA|TRBV27
CASSPETGPNEKLFF
TGTGCCAGCAGTCCGGAGACAGGTCCTAATGAAAAACTGTTTTTT
>TRBD2|TRBJ2-1|NA|TRBV4-3
CASSQDRGGSSYNEQFF
TGCGCCAGCAGCCAAGATCGGGGCGGGAGCTCCTACAATGAGCAGTTCTTC
>TRBD1|TRBJ2-7|NA|TRBV4-3
CASSWDRGGEQYF
TGCGCCAGCAGCTGGGACAGGGGAGGCGAGCAGTACTTC
>NA|TRBJ2-1|once|TRBV10-3
CAISGLEFGSSYNEQFF
TGTGCCATCAGTGGTTTAGAGTTCGGGAGCTCCTACAATGAGCAGTTCTTC
>NA|TRBJ2-7|NA|TRBV27
CASRLSGAYEQYF
TGTGCCAGCAGGCTTAGCGGTGCCTACGAGCAGTACTTC
>TRBD1|TRBJ1-1|NA|TRBV9
CASSVTPGQGLNTEAFF
TGTGCCAGCAGCGTTACACCGGGACAGGGGCTTAACACTGAAGCTTTCTTT
>TRBD2|TRBJ2-7|NA|TRBV9
CASSPSGATYEQYF
TGTGCCAGCAGCCCCAGCGGGGCTACCTACGAGCAGTACTTC
>NA|TRBJ1-1|NA|TRBV27
CASNNYREGGTEAFF
TGTGCCAGCAATAACTACAGGGAGGGGGGAACTGAAGCTTTCTTT
>TRBD2|TRBJ2-1|NA|TRBV29-1
CSVEKKGTSPYNEQFF
TGCAGCGTTGAAAAGAAAGGGACTAGCCCATACAATGAGCAGTTCTTC
>NA|TRBJ2-4|NA|TRBV27
CASSLAGTRREYF
TGTGCCAGCAGTTTAGCGGGAACTAGGAGGGAGTACTTC
>TRBD2|TRBJ2-5|NA|TRBV5-1
CASSGSGTHQETQYF
TGCGCCAGCAGCGGGAGCGGGACTCACCAAGAGACCCAGTACTTC
>NA|TRBJ2-7|NA|TRBV5-6
CASSLLASTGEQYF
TGTGCCAGCAGCTTGTTGGCCTCGACGGGCGAGCAGTACTTC
>NA|TRBJ1-4|NA|TRBV7-2
CASSSQYATNEKLFF
TGTGCCAGCAGCTCCCAGTATGCAACTAATGAAAAACTGTTTTTT
>TRBD1|TRBJ1-1|NA|TRBV5-1
CASSPDRERRTEAFF
TGCGCCAGCAGCCCGGACAGGGAGAGGCGCACTGAAGCTTTCTTT
>NA|TRBJ1-1|NA|TRBV7-9
CASSRGITEAFF
TGTGCCAGTTCGAGGGGGATCACTGAAGCTTTCTTT
>TRBD1|TRBJ1-6|NA|TRBV5-1
CASTEGQRYSPLHF
TGCGCCAGCACGGAGGGACAGAGATATTCACCCCTCCACTTT
>TRBD2|TRBJ2-1|NA|TRBV4-1
CASSQGLAGVGYEQFF
TGCGCCAGCAGCCAGGGACTAGCGGGTGTGGGATATGAGCAGTTCTTC
>TRBD2|TRBJ2-7|NA|TRBV4-3
CASSQDTSGLYEQYF
TGCGCCAGCAGCCAAGACACTAGCGGCCTCTACGAGCAGTACTTC
>NA|TRBJ1-2|once|TRBV10-1
CASSDGQDYGYTF
TGCGCCAGCAGTGATGGTCAGGACTATGGCTACACCTTC
>NA|TRBJ2-3|once|TRBV9
CASSVGRIAGSTDTQYF
TGTGCCAGCAGCGTAGGTAGGATTGCGGGATCCACAGATACGCAGTATTTT
>NA|TRBJ2-3|once|TRBV30
CAWSNGDTQYF
TGTGCCTGGAGTAACGGGGATACGCAGTATTTT
>NA|TRBJ2-4|NA|TRBV21-1
CASSPPGTLAKNIQYF
TGTGCCAGCAGCCCTCCCGGGACACTAGCCAAAAACATTCAGTACTTC
>TRBD1|TRBJ2-3|NA|TRBV9
CASSFRGDRVADTQYF
TGTGCCAGCAGCTTCCGGGGGGACAGGGTGGCAGATACGCAGTATTTT
>TRBD2|TRBJ2-3|NA|TRBV30
CAWSVGLAGPTDTQYF
TGTGCCTGGAGTGTGGGACTAGCGGGACCCACAGATACGCAGTATTTT
>NA|TRBJ1-2|NA|TRBV27
CASSLSGNNYGYTF
TGTGCCAGCAGTTTATCGGGCAATAACTATGGCTACACCTTC
>NA|TRBJ2-1|once|TRBV4-2
CASSQDRYEQFF
TGTGCCAGCAGCCAAGATCGTTATGAGCAGTTCTTC